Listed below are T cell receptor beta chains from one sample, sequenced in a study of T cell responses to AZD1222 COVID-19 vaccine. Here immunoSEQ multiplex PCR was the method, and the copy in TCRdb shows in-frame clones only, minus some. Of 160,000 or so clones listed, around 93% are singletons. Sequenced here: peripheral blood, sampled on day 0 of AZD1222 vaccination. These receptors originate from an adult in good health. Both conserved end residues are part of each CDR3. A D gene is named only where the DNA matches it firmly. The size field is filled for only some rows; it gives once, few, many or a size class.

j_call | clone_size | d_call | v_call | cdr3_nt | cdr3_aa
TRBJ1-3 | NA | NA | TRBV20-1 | TGCAGTGCTAGAAATGGAAACACCATATATTTT | CSARNGNTIYF
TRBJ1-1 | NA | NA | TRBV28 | TGTGCCAGCAGACCCACCGGGGGCAGGCCTTTCTTT | CASRPTGGRPFF
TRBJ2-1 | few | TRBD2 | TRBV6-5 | TGTGCCAGCAGAGCGGGGAGCTCCTACAATGAGCAGTTCTTC | CASRAGSSYNEQFF
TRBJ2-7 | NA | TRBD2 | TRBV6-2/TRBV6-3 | TGTGCCAGCAGTTACGTCAGCGGGGGGTACGAGCAGTACTTC | CASSYVSGGYEQYF
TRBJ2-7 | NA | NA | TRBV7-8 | TGTGCCAGCAGCTTAGACAGAGTATACGAGCAGTACTTC | CASSLDRVYEQYF
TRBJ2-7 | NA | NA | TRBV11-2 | TGTGCCAGCAGCCCACTAAAGACCCGGGGCCCCTACGAGCAGTACTTC | CASSPLKTRGPYEQYF
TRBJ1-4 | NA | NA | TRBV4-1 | TGCGCCAGCAGCCCCGGGGGAGCTAGGACTAATGAAAAACTGTTTTTT | CASSPGGARTNEKLFF
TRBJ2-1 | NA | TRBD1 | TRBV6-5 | TGTGCCAGCAGTTACGTTCAGGGGGCGATGGGTGAGCAGTTCTTC | CASSYVQGAMGEQFF
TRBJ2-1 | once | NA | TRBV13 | TGTGCCAGCAGCTACTACGCGGGGTTGCATTCCTACAATGAGCAGTTCTTC | CASSYYAGLHSYNEQFF
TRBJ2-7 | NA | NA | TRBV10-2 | TGCGCCAGCAGTGAGAAGGGGCCCACCTACGAGCAGTACTTC | CASSEKGPTYEQYF
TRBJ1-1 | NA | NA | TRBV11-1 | TGTGCCAGCAGCTTTAGCGGGATTCGGGGGAACACTGAAGCTTTCTTT | CASSFSGIRGNTEAFF
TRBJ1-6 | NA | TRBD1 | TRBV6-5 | TGTGCCAGCAGTTACGACAGGGGGCATAATTCACCCCTCCACTTT | CASSYDRGHNSPLHF
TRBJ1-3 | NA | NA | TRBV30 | TGTGCCTGGAGTGTGGGAGGTTTCTCTGGAAACACCATATATTTT | CAWSVGGFSGNTIYF
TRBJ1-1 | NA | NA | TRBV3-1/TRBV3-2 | TGTGCCAGCAGCCAATTCCAGAACACTGAAGCTTTCTTT | CASSQFQNTEAFF
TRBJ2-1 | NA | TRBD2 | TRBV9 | TGTGCCAGCAGCCCTGCCTCCGGGACTAGCAAGTACAATGAGCAGTTCTTC | CASSPASGTSKYNEQFF
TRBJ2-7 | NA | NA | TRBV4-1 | TGCGCCAGCGGGAGGGACAGCTCCTACGAGCAGTACTTC | CASGRDSSYEQYF
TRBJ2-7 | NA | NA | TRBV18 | TGTGCCAGCTCACCTCTTCAGGAGGGAATACCAAGCTCCTACGAGCAGTACTTC | CASSPLQEGIPSSYEQYF
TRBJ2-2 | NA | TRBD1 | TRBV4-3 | TGCGCCAGCAGCCAAACAGGGGCCCACACCGGGGAGCTGTTTTTT | CASSQTGAHTGELFF
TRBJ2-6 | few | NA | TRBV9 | TGTGCCAGCAGCGGGAGAAACCTTGGGGCCAACGTCCTGACTTTC | CASSGRNLGANVLTF
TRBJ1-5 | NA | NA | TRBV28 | TGTGCCAGCAGTTCACCTAACAGGGTTAGAAGCAATCAGCCCCAGCATTTT | CASSSPNRVRSNQPQHF
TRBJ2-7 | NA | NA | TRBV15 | TGTGCCACCAGCAGGGGCTCCATAGCTCCCTACGAGCAGTACTTC | CATSRGSIAPYEQYF
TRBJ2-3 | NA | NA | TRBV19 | TGTGCCAGTAGTATGTTCGGGACTAGCACAGATACGCAGTATTTT | CASSMFGTSTDTQYF
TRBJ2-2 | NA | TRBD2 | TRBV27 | TGTGCCAGCAGTTTTGGGGGGGGTACCGGGGAGCTGTTTTTT | CASSFGGGTGELFF